This TCR beta chain was retrieved from a study of blood T cell repertoires in COVID-19. This clone appeared once. The table came from immunoSEQ multiplex PCR; TCRdb's copy has only in-frame clones and leaves some out. The repertoire has 100,000 to 150,000 clones, roughly 90% of them found once; the top ten carry approximately 2%. Germline V gives CDR1 MNHEY, CDR2 SMNVEV (reference sequence). V lost 6 bases and J lost 7; bases outside the gene matches: 22. The CDR3 contains 18 residues. The chain is built from TRBV27 and TRBJ2-5; 8 bases map to TRBD2. The sample comprised peripheral blood. The sequence came from a man aged 45-60 years with COVID-19, enrolled during active disease. CDR3 DNA sequence: TGTGCCAGCAGCCTCTCACCGGGACTAGTCATGTCTAGGGGGACCCAGTACTTC. Residues: CASSLSPGLVMSRGTQYF.